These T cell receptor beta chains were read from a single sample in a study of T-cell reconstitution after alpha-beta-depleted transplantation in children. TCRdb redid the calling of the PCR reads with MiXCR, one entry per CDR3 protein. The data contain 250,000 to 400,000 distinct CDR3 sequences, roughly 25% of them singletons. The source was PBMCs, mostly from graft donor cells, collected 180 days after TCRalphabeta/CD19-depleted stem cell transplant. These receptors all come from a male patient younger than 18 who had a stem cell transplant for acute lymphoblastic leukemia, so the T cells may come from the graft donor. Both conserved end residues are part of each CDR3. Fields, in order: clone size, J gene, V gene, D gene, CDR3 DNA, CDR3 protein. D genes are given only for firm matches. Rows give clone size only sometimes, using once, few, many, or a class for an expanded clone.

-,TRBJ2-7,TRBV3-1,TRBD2,TGTGCCAGCAGCCGTACTAGCGTAGACGAGCAGTACTTC,CASSRTSVDEQYF
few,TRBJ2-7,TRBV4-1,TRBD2,TGCGCCAGCAGCCAAGTTGTATTGACTAGCACCTACGAGCAGTACTTC,CASSQVVLTSTYEQYF
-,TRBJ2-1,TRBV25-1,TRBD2,TGTGCCAGCAGTGAATCGCCTAGCGGGGTGTACAATGAGCAGTTCTTC,CASSESPSGVYNEQFF
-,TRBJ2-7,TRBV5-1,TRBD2,TGCGCCAGCAGCTTGCGACTAGCGGGAAGGGGGCCCTACGAGCAGTACTTC,CASSLRLAGRGPYEQYF
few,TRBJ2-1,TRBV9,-,TGTGCCAGCAGCGTAGTACTCAATGAGCAGTTCTTC,CASSVVLNEQFF
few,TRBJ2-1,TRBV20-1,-,TGCAGTGGGAGGGGCCTCTGGTCCTACAATGAGCAGTTCTTC,CSGRGLWSYNEQFF
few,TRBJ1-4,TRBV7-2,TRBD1,TGTGCCAGCAGCCCCTGGACAGGGGGATATGAAAAACTGTTTTTT,CASSPWTGGYEKLFF
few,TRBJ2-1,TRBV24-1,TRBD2,TGTGCCACCAGTGGCTCTAGCGGTTACAATGAGCAGTTCTTC,CATSGSSGYNEQFF
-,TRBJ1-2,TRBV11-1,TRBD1,TGTGCCAGCAGCTTATTCGGACAGGGGGCGCGGGGCGAATTTGGCTACACCTTC,CASSLFGQGARGEFGYTF
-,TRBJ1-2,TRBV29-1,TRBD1,TGCAGCGTTACTACAGGGGGCGCCGGCTATGGCTACACCTTC,CSVTTGGAGYGYTF
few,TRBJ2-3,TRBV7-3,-,TGTGCCAGCAGCCAATCCGGGGATACAGATACGCAGTATTTT,CASSQSGDTDTQYF
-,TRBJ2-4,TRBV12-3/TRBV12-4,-,TGTGCCAGCAGTTTAGGTACACCCCAAAACATTCAGTACTTC,CASSLGTPQNIQYF
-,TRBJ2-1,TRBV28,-,TGTGCCAGCAGTAGGGCCGCTTACAATGAGCAGTTCTTC,CASSRAAYNEQFF
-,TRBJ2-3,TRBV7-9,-,TGTGCCAGCAGCAATTCGAGCACAGATACGCAGTATTTT,CASSNSSTDTQYF
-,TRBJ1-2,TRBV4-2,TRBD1,TGTGCCAGCAGCCAAGATCCGGCCAGGGGGTCGGGCTACACCTTC,CASSQDPARGSGYTF
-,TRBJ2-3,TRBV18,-,TGTGCCAGCTCACCACCGGCGGGTCGAACGCAGTATTTT,CASSPPAGRTQYF
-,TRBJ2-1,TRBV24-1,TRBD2,TGTGCCACCAGTGGAGGACGGGCGGGGGAGAATGAGCAGTTCTTC,CATSGGRAGENEQFF
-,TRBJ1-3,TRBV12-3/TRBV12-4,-,TGTGCCAGCGGGGATGTCTCTGGAAACACCATATATTTT,CASGDVSGNTIYF
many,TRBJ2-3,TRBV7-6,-,TGTGCCAGCAGCTTCGTAGGGGGCACAGATACGCAGTATTTT,CASSFVGGTDTQYF
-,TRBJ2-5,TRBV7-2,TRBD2,TGTGCCAGCAGCTTAGGATTGACTAGCGGGAGTCAGACCCAGTACTTC,CASSLGLTSGSQTQYF
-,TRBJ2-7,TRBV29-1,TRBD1,TGCAGCGTTTGCTTGGGACAGTCCTACGAGCAGTACTTC,CSVCLGQSYEQYF
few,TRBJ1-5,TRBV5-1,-,TGCGCCACCTCCAGGGTCCCGAATCAGCCCCAGCATTTT,CATSRVPNQPQHF
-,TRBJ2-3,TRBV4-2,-,TGTGCCAGCAGCCAAGAGCCCGGGGCAAGGGATACGCAGTATTTT,CASSQEPGARDTQYF
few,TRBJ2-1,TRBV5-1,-,TGCGCCAGCAGCCGGGAGCCGCTCGGCAGGGAGCAGTTCTTC,CASSREPLGREQFF
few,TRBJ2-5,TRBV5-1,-,TGCGCCAGCAGCCGCAACATGGGCGGCCAAGAGACCCAGTACTTC,CASSRNMGGQETQYF
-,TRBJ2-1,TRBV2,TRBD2,TGTGCCAGAGGACTAGCGGAAGCGGATGAGCAGTTCTTC,CARGLAEADEQFF
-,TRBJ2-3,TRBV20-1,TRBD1,TGCAGTGCTAGAGTTTTAGAGACAGGGACAGATACGCAGTATTTT,CSARVLETGTDTQYF
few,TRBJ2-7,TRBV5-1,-,TGCGCCAGCAGCACGATATGGGGCCCCTACGAGCAGTACTTC,CASSTIWGPYEQYF